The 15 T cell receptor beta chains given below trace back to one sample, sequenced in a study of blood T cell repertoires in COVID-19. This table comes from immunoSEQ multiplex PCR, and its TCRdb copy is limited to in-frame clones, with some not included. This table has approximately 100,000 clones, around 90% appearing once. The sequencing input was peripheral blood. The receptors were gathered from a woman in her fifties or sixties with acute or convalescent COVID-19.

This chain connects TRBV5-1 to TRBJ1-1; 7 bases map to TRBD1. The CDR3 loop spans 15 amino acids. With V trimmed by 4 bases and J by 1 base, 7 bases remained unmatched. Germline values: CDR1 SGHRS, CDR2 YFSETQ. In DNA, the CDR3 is TGCGCCAGCAGCCCCGCCGGGACAGCGAACACTGAAGCTTTCTTT. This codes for CASSPAGTANTEAFF.

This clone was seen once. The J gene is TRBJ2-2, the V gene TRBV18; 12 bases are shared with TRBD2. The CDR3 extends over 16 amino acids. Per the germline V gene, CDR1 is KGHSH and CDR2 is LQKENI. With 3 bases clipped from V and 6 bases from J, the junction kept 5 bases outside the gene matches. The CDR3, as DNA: TGTGCCAGCTCACCGACTAGCGGGAGTATTCCCGGGGAGCTGTTTTTT. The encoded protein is CASSPTSGSIPGELFF.

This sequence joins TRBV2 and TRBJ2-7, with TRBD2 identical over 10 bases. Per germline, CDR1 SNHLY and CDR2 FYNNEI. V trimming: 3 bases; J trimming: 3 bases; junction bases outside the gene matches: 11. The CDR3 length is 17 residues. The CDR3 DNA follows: TGTGCCAGCAGTGAGGGAAAAGCGGGAGGGGGTCGCTACGAGCAGTACGTC. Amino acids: CASSEGKAGGGRYEQYV.

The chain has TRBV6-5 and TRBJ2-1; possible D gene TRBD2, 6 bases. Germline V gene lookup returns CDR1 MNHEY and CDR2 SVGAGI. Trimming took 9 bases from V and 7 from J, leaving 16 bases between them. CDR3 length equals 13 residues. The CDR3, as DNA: TGTGCCAGTACCGGGACTCCTGGGAATGAGCAGTTCTTC. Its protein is CASTGTPGNEQFF.

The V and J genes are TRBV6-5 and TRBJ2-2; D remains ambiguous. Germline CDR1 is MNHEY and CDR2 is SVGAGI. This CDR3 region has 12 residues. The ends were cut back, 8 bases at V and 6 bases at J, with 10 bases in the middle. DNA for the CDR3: TGTGCCAGCTGCCGCCCGGCCGGGGAGCTGTTTTTT. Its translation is CASCRPAGELFF.

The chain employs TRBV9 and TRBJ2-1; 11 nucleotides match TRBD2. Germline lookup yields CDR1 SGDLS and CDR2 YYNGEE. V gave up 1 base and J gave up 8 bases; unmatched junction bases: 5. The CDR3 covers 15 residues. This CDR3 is CASSVFLAGGDEQFF. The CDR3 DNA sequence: TGTGCCAGCAGCGTATTCCTAGCGGGGGGCGATGAGCAGTTCTTC. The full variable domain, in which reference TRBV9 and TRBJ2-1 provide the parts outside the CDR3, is DSGVTQTPKHLITATGQRVTLRCSPRSGDLSVYWYQQSLDQGLQFLIQYYNGEERAKGNILERFSAQQFPDLHSELNLSSLELGDSALYFCASSVFLAGGDEQFFGPGTRLTVL.

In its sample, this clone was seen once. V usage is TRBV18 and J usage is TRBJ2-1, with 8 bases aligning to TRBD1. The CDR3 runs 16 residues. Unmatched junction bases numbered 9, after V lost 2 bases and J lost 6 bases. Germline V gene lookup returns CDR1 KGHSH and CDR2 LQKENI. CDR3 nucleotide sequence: TGTGCCAGCTCACCAGAGGCAGGGGGCTCTAGCAATGAGCAGTTCTTC. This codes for CASSPEAGGSSNEQFF.

In DNA, the CDR3 is TGTGCCAGCAACGCTAGAGGGCGTAAGAACACCATATATTTT. Translated, it gives CASNARGRKNTIYF. The chain uses TRBV5-6 and TRBJ1-3, with D unclear. The CDR3 loop spans 14 amino acids. Trimming cost V 6 bases and J 7 bases, with 17 bases left between them. Germline CDR1 is SGHDT and CDR2 is YYEEEE.

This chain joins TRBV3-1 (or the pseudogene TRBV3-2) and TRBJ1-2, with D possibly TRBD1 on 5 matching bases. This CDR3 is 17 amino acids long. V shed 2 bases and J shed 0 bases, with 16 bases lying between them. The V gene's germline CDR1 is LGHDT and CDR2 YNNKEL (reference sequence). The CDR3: CASSQRSGGYANYGYTF. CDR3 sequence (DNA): TGTGCCAGCAGCCAAAGATCCGGGGGATATGCTAACTATGGCTACACCTTC.

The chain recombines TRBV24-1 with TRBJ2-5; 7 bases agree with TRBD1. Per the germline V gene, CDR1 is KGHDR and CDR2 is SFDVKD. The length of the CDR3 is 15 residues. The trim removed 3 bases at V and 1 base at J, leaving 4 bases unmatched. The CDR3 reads CATSDRKGAQETQYF. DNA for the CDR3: TGTGCCACCAGTGATCGTAAGGGGGCCCAAGAGACCCAGTACTTC.

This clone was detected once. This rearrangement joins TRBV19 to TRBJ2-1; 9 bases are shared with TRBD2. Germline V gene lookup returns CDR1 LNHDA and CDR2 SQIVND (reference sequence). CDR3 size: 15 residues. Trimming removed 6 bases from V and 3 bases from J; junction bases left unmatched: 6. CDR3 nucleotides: TGTGCCAGTAGCGCCAGCGGGAGGCTCTACAATGAGCAGTTCTTC. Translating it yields CASSASGRLYNEQFF.

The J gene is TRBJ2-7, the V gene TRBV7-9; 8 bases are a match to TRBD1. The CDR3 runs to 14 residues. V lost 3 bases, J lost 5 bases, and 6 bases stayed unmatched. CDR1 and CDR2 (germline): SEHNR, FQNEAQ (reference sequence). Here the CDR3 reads CASSFRQGQDEQYF. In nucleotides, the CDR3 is TGTGCCAGCAGCTTCCGACAGGGACAGGACGAGCAGTACTTC.

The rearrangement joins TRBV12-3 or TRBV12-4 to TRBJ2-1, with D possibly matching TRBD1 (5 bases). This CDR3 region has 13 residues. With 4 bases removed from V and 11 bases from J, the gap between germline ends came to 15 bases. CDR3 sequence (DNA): TGTGCCAGCAGTTCCCCCTTGACAGCTAAGCAGTTCTTC. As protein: CASSSPLTAKQFF.

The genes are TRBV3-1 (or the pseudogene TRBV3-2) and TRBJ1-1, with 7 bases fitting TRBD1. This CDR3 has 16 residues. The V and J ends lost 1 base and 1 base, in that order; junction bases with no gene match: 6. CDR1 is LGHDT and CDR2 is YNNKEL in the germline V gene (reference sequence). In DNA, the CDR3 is TGTGCCAGCAGCCAAGTTACAGGGGAGGCGAACACTGAAGCTTTCTTT. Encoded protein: CASSQVTGEANTEAFF.

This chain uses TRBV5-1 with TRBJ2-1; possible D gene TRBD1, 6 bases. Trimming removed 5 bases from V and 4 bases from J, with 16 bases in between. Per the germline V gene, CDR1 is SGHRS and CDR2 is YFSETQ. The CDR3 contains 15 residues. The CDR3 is CASRSLQGLYNEQFF. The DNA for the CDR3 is TGCGCCAGCAGGTCACTCCAGGGGCTATACAATGAGCAGTTCTTC.